The 21 T cell receptor beta chains presented below share a single source sample, sequenced in a study of CD8+ T cells in alopecia areata. Following extraction, RNA underwent reverse transcription to cDNA, which served as the sequencing template. TCRdb's table, derived via immunoSEQ multiplex PCR, lists solely in-frame clones and lacks some. Of tens of thousands of clones listed, more than 65% were seen once; the top ten hold approximately 15%. Regarding treatment: oral pan-JAK inhibitor, 5-10 mg twice daily. The sample consisted of CD8+ T cells sorted from blood, taken at week 44, from a patient treated with tofacitinib. The receptors derive from a human donor with alopecia areata.

In its sample, this clone was seen a few times. The rearrangement links TRBV29-1 to TRBJ2-1; 8 bases align to TRBD2. CDR1 is SQVTM and CDR2 is ANQGSEA in the germline V gene. J lost 8 bases, V lost 3 bases, and 6 bases had no gene match. The length of the CDR3 is 13 residues. The CDR3 nucleotides are TGCAGCGTTGACGGGGGGGGACCCCATGAGCAGTTCTTC. It codes for CSVDGGGPHEQFF.

This rearrangement joins TRBV29-1 to TRBJ1-2, with D tentatively TRBD1 (6 bases). V was pared by 4 bases and J by 4 bases, with 16 bases between. In germline, CDR1 is SQVTM, CDR2 ANQGSEA. CDR3 length: 14 residues. The CDR3 protein is CSVVQGRVTYGYTF. Written as DNA, the CDR3 is TGCAGCGTTGTACAGGGTCGAGTAACCTATGGCTACACCTTC.

Comments on this clone: Only one base separates this from a far larger clonotype, so it likely reflects a read error. The V call is TRBV5-4, the J call TRBJ2-7; 11 bases align to TRBD2. The CDR3 consists of 16 residues. V trimming: 0 bases; J trimming: 1 base; junction bases outside the gene matches: 3. Germline CDR1 SGHNT, CDR2 YYREEE (reference sequence). CDR3: CASSLGGTSGSYEQYF. The CDR3 bases are TGTGCCAGCAGCTTGGGGGGGACTAGCGGATCCTACGAGCAGTACTTC.

This sequence joins TRBV9 and TRBJ2-7; possible D gene TRBD2, 5 bases. Trimming pared 0 bases from V and 4 bases from J, leaving 14 bases between. CDR1 SGDLS and CDR2 YYNGEE come from the germline V gene. The CDR3 loop spans 15 amino acids. The CDR3 DNA follows: TGTGCCAGCAGCGTAGATACGAACCTAGCATACGAGCAGTACTTC. Translation gives CASSVDTNLAYEQYF.

V gene TRBV6-6 combines with J gene TRBJ2-2, with D hard to call. The germline CDR1 and CDR2 sequences are MNHNY and SVGAGI (reference sequence). CDR3 length: 14 amino acids. The V and J ends lost 6 bases and 8 bases respectively, with 16 bases between them. This CDR3 is CASRAGSKEGELFF. The CDR3 DNA reads as TGTGCCAGCAGGGCCGGGTCCAAGGAAGGGGAGCTGTTTTTT.

V and J are TRBV4-3 and TRBJ2-7, with D possibly TRBD1 on 5 matching bases. V was clipped by 0 bases and J by 3 bases, with 15 bases between them. The CDR3 spans 16 residues. Germline assignment: CDR1 LGHNA and CDR2 YSLEER. The CDR3 spells CASSQDRAGYYYEQYF. In DNA form, the CDR3 reads TGCGCCAGCAGCCAAGATCGGGCAGGGTACTACTACGAGCAGTACTTC.

This chain joins TRBV15 and TRBJ2-7; D assignment may be TRBD1 or TRBD2 (5 bases each). Germline loops: CDR1 LNHNV, CDR2 YYDKDF (reference sequence). This CDR3 has 14 residues. V gave up 0 bases and J gave up 7 bases, with 13 bases separating them. The CDR3 region is CATSRDRGAREQYF. The CDR3 coding sequence is TGTGCCACCAGCAGAGATCGGGGCGCGCGAGAGCAGTACTTC.

The chain has TRBV4-3 and TRBJ1-1, with D maybe TRBD1 (5 bases). V lost 3 bases, J lost 1 base, and 9 bases lay in between. Germline V gene lookup returns CDR1 LGHNA and CDR2 YSLEER. The length of the CDR3 is 14 residues. The CDR3 here is CASSHDDRNTEAFF. Here the CDR3 DNA reads TGCGCCAGCAGCCATGACGACAGGAACACTGAAGCTTTCTTT.

The rearrangement uses TRBV27 and TRBJ1-1, with a weak D call TRBD1 (5 bases). The germline CDR1 and CDR2 sequences are MNHEY and SMNVEV (reference sequence). Deletions cut 3 bases from V and 3 bases from J, with 8 bases between. The CDR3 contains 13 residues. The CDR3 protein is CASSFAGDTEAFF. CDR3 sequence (DNA): TGTGCCAGCAGTTTCGCGGGGGACACTGAAGCTTTCTTT.

The V call is TRBV6-6, the J call TRBJ1-5; D is uncertain. Germline CDR1 and CDR2: MNHNY and SVGAGI (reference sequence). This CDR3 is 13 amino acids long. V was cut by 2 bases and J by 6 bases, with 8 bases left in between. CDR3 DNA sequence: TGTGCCAGCAGTTACGTGGTACGTCAGCCCCAGCATTTT. It encodes CASSYVVRQPQHF.

This sequence joins TRBV11-2 and TRBJ2-5, with D tentatively TRBD1 (6 bases). The CDR3 runs 14 residues. V was shortened by 1 base and J by 11 bases, with 17 bases between the two germline ends. The germline CDR1 and CDR2 sequences are SGHAT and FQNNGV. The CDR3 DNA reads TGTGCCAGCAGCTTAGCCCGACAGGCCTATCGGCAGTACTTC. Its translation: CASSLARQAYRQYF. Complete variable domain (other parts from reference TRBV11-2 and TRBJ2-5): EAGVAQSPRYKIIEKRQSVAFWCNPISGHATLYWYQQILGQGPKLLIQFQNNGVVDDSQLPKDRFSAERLKGVDSTLKIQPAKLEDSAVYLCASSLARQAYRQYFGPGTRLLVL.

The chain employs TRBV7-9 and TRBJ2-7, with D uncertain. Germline V gene sequence: CDR1 SEHNR, CDR2 FQNEAQ (reference sequence). The V gene lost 6 bases and the J gene lost 7 bases, with 16 bases spanning the gap. This CDR3 is 13 amino acids long. The CDR3 coding sequence is TGTGCCAGCAGTTCCTCTCGACCGGGTGAGCAGTACTTC. Protein sequence: CASSSSRPGEQYF.

This chain uses TRBV29-1 with TRBJ2-7; 10 bases are a match to TRBD2. The CDR3 extends over 14 amino acids. Unmatched junction bases numbered 6, after V lost 7 bases and J lost 0 bases. The V gene's germline CDR1 is SQVTM and CDR2 ANQGSEA. CDR3 sequence reads: CSASGGANSYEQYF. The CDR3, as DNA: TGCAGCGCAAGCGGGGGGGCAAACTCCTACGAGCAGTACTTC.

This clone showed up just a few times. Written as DNA, the CDR3 is TGTGCCAGCAGCGTGAGCGGTGATATGGAGACCCAGTACTTC. Its protein product is CASSVSGDMETQYF. The chain combines TRBV5-6 with TRBJ2-5; D possibly corresponds to TRBD2 (5 bases). Germline V gene lookup returns CDR1 SGHDT and CDR2 YYEEEE. There are 14 residues in the CDR3. Between the trimmed V and J ends, which lost 4 bases and 5 bases, there was a span of 15 bases.

In its sample, this clone was seen many times. The identical CDR3 is also encoded by other nucleotide sequences in the sample. The rearrangement uses TRBV5-6 and TRBJ2-7; possible D gene TRBD2, 6 bases. The V end lost 0 bases, the J end lost 7 bases, and 11 bases lay between the germline ends. CDR1 and CDR2 from the germline V gene are SGHDT and YYEEEE. This CDR3 region has 13 residues. This CDR3 is CASSLARGREQYF. CDR3 in DNA: TGTGCCAGCAGCTTGGCCCGGGGGAGGGAGCAGTACTTC.

The gene calls are TRBV2 and TRBJ2-7; D ambiguous. In germline, CDR1 is SNHLY, CDR2 FYNNEI. CDR3 length: 15 residues. Trimming took off 4 bases at V and 3 bases at J, with 16 bases between the two ends. This chain's CDR3 is CASSVLGNSDYEQYF. The CDR3 DNA is TGTGCCAGCAGTGTCCTGGGGAACTCGGACTACGAGCAGTACTTC.

This clone has only a few counts. CDR3 sequence reads: CASSEGGRGTEAFF. CDR3 nucleotide sequence: TGTGCCAGCAGTGAAGGGGGTAGGGGCACTGAAGCTTTCTTT. The V call is TRBV7-8, the J call TRBJ1-1, with D maybe TRBD1 (6 bases). The germline gives CDR1 SGHVS, CDR2 FQNEAQ. The ends were cut back, 6 bases at V and 4 bases at J, with 15 bases in the middle. The CDR3 contains 14 residues.

J is TRBJ1-1 and V is TRBV6-6; TRBD1 aligns across 7 bases. Germline V gene lookup returns CDR1 MNHNY and CDR2 SVGAGI (reference sequence). Germline trimming cut 5 bases from V and 4 bases from J; bases unmatched to any gene: 13. The CDR3 is made up of 16 amino acids. CDR3 sequence (DNA): TGTGCCAGCAGTCTACCATATCGACAGGGCGGCACTGAAGCTTTCTTT. Amino acids: CASSLPYRQGGTEAFF.

With respect to this clone: A read error may produce the germline difference seen at one junction end. The V call is TRBV30, the J call TRBJ1-1; D possibly corresponds to TRBD1 (6 bases). Germline assignment: CDR1 GTSNPN and CDR2 SVGIG (reference sequence). The CDR3 spans 15 residues. CDR3 in amino acids: CAWSVIAGEGTEASF. CDR3 nucleotide sequence: TGTGCCTGGAGTGTAATTGCAGGGGAGGGCACTGAAGCTTCCTTT.

This chain joins TRBV2 and TRBJ2-7; 10 bases are shared with TRBD1. The trim removed 10 bases at V and 6 bases at J, leaving 27 bases unmatched. This CDR3 region has 19 residues. Germline CDR1 is SNHLY and CDR2 is FYNNEI. The CDR3 DNA follows: TGTGCCAACCGACCGTTTTTTCCCAACGCCGGGACAGGGGAGGCCGAGCAGTACTTC. It yields the protein CANRPFFPNAGTGEAEQYF.

The CDR3 sequence is CASSLRTGSSPQFF. DNA for the CDR3: TGTGCCAGCAGCTTGAGGACAGGGTCCTCTCCGCAGTTCTTC. The V and J genes are TRBV5-6 and TRBJ2-1; TRBD1 matches at 8 bases. Per germline, CDR1 SGHDT and CDR2 YYEEEE. The CDR3 covers 14 residues. With V trimmed by 1 base and J by 12 bases, 9 bases remained unmatched.